The 22 T cell receptor beta chains given below trace back to one sample, sequenced in a study of blood T cell repertoires in COVID-19. Assay: immunoSEQ multiplex PCR; the TCRdb copy retains only in-frame clones and omits some. The sample has roughly 150,000 clones; less than 80% are singletons. Sequenced: PBMCs or T cells enriched from blood (not recorded which). Receptors were obtained from a woman aged 70-85 years in a cohort exposed to, infected with or recovered from COVID-19 (not recorded which).

V and J are TRBV16 and TRBJ1-2, with TRBD1 identical over 9 bases. The CDR3 is 19 residues long. From germline, CDR1 is KGHSY and CDR2 FQNENV. With 4 bases clipped from V and 4 bases from J, the junction kept 19 bases outside the gene matches. CDR3 protein: CASSPRRGTGLAGGYGYTF. The DNA of the CDR3 is TGTGCCAGCAGCCCCCGTCGTGGGACAGGGTTAGCCGGGGGCTATGGCTACACCTTC. The entire variable domain, with the rest obtained from reference TRBV16 and TRBJ1-2, is as follows: GEEVAQTPKHLVRGEGQKAKLYCAPIKGHSYVFWYQQVLKNEFKFLISFQNENVFDETGMPKERFSAKCLPNSPCSLEIQATKLEDSAVYFCASSPRRGTGLAGGYGYTFGSGTRLTVV.

This clone has just a few counts. V and J are TRBV5-5 and TRBJ1-2; 9 bases are a match to TRBD1. CDR3 length equals 14 residues. The germline CDR1 and CDR2 sequences are SGHKS and YYEKEE (reference sequence). Unmatched junction bases numbered 4, after V lost 2 bases and J lost 5 bases. The CDR3 loop is CASSLRQGEYGYTF. CDR3 DNA: TGTGCCAGCAGCTTACGACAGGGGGAATATGGCTACACCTTC. Full variable domain (remainder filled in from reference TRBV5-5 and TRBJ1-2): DAGVTQSPTHLIKTRGQQVTLRCSPISGHKSVSWYQQVLGQGPQFIFQYYEKEERGRGNFPDRFSARQFPNYSSELNVNALLLGDSALYLCASSLRQGEYGYTFGSGTRLTVV.

The chain links TRBV27 to TRBJ2-7; D is perhaps TRBD1 (6 bases). Germline values: CDR1 MNHEY, CDR2 SMNVEV (reference sequence). The V end was cut by 4 bases, the J end by 3 bases, with 7 bases between. This CDR3 region has 12 residues. The CDR3 reads CASSSDSYEQYF. The CDR3 DNA is TGTGCCAGCAGTTCGGACAGCTACGAGCAGTACTTC.

This sequence joins TRBV3-1 (or the pseudogene TRBV3-2) and TRBJ1-4; no definite D call. The CDR3 contains 14 residues. Germline CDR1 LGHDT, CDR2 YNNKEL (reference sequence). The V end was cut by 4 bases, the J end by 4 bases, with 10 bases between. Here the CDR3 reads CASSPGSFNEKLFF. The CDR3 DNA is TGTGCCAGCAGCCCCGGGAGCTTTAATGAAAAACTGTTTTTT.

This chain uses TRBV28 with TRBJ1-2; no definite D call. The germline V gene encodes CDR1 MDHEN and CDR2 SYDVKM. V dropped 1 base and J dropped 5 bases, with 8 bases sitting between them. The CDR3 sequence is 13 residues long. Written as DNA, the CDR3 is TGTGCCAGCAGTTTATACAGTGCTTATGGCTACACCTTC. This sequence encodes CASSLYSAYGYTF.

This clone was counted between two and nine times. V and J are TRBV18 and TRBJ2-7; 7 positions match TRBD2. CDR1 KGHSH and CDR2 LQKENI come from the germline V gene. V lost 5 bases, J lost 0 bases, and 10 bases stayed unmatched. The CDR3 covers 16 residues. CDR3 amino acids: CASSARERGGSYEQYF. For the CDR3, the DNA is TGTGCCAGCTCAGCCCGGGAGCGGGGTGGCTCCTACGAGCAGTACTTC.

This chain joins TRBV5-1 and TRBJ2-7, with no clear D. Germline V gene data show CDR1 as SGHRS and CDR2 as YFSETQ. CDR3 length: 15 residues. Trimming left V 5 bases short and J 5 bases short, with 20 bases between. The CDR3 nucleotides are TGCGCCAGCAGAATCAGCCCCACTAACCGGAACGAGCAGTACTTC. The encoded protein is CASRISPTNRNEQYF.

The rearrangement links TRBV15 to TRBJ1-2; the D is unclear. The CDR3 runs to 12 residues. Trimming took 0 bases from V and 4 from J, leaving 3 bases between them. Per germline, CDR1 LNHNV and CDR2 YYDKDF (reference sequence). CDR3 coding DNA: TGTGCCACCAGCAGAGACGTCTATGGCTACACCTTC. Its protein product is CATSRDVYGYTF.

The V call is TRBV6-1, the J call TRBJ1-5; a weak D match, TRBD1 (6 bases). Germline V CDR1 and CDR2: MNHNS, SASEGT. The CDR3 sequence is 16 residues long. The V end was cut by 2 bases, the J end by 7 bases, with 18 bases between. In DNA, the CDR3 is TGTGCCAGCAGTGAAACCCTGTTGGGGGCTGGACAGCCCCAGCATTTT. Its translation is CASSETLLGAGQPQHF.

The rearrangement links TRBV4-1 to TRBJ1-4; a weak D match, TRBD1 (5 bases). The CDR3 length is 17 residues. Germline V gives CDR1 MGHRA, CDR2 YSYEKL. The V and J ends lost 3 bases and 7 bases respectively, with 21 bases between them. The CDR3 DNA reads TGCGCCAGCAGCCAGACCTCATACGGGGGAACAGGTGAAAAACTGTTTTTT. It encodes CASSQTSYGGTGEKLFF.

The rearrangement joins TRBV5-1 to TRBJ2-2, with 9 nucleotides matching TRBD1. Germline CDR1 reads SGHRS; CDR2 reads YFSETQ. Trimming took 0 bases from V and 5 from J; bases not matched to a gene: 2. The CDR3 runs 15 residues. The CDR3 DNA is TGCGCCAGCAGCTTGGCCGGGACAGGGACCGGGGAGCTGTTTTTT. It encodes CASSLAGTGTGELFF. Full variable domain (missing parts from reference TRBV5-1 and TRBJ2-2): KAGVTQTPRYLIKTRGQQVTLSCSPISGHRSVSWYQQTPGQGLQFLFEYFSETQRNKGNFPGRFSGRQFSNSRSEMNVSTLELGDSALYLCASSLAGTGTGELFFGEGSRLTVL.

This chain joins TRBV19 and TRBJ2-1; 15 bases align to TRBD2. The V gene end was trimmed by 10 bases and the J gene end by 4 bases; junction bases not matched to a gene: 8. This CDR3 has 16 residues. CDR1 is LNHDA, CDR2 SQIVND, per germline (reference sequence). The CDR3 sequence: CATGTSGRYGYNEQFF. The DNA of the CDR3 is TGTGCCACCGGGACTAGCGGGAGGTATGGGTACAATGAGCAGTTCTTC. Combining the CDR3 with reference TRBV19 and TRBJ2-1 gives the whole variable domain DGGITQSPKYLFRKEGQNVTLSCEQNLNHDAMYWYRQDPGQGLRLIYYSQIVNDFQKGDIAEGYSVSREKKESFPLTVTSAQKNPTAFYLCATGTSGRYGYNEQFFGPGTRLTVL.

This chain connects TRBV11-2 to TRBJ2-1; weak D call: TRBD2 (5 bases). This CDR3 comprises 13 residues. Per the germline V gene, CDR1 is SGHAT and CDR2 is FQNNGV. The V and J ends lost 10 bases and 0 bases respectively, with 10 bases between them. The CDR3 nucleotides are TGTGCCACTGCGGGCAGCTCCTACAATGAGCAGTTCTTC. This sequence encodes CATAGSSYNEQFF.

The rearrangement links TRBV11-3 to TRBJ2-7; tentative D call: TRBD2 (7 bases). From germline, CDR1 is SGHNT and CDR2 YENEEA. The CDR3 contains 15 residues. V was cut by 4 bases and J by 1 base, with 14 bases left in between. CDR3 loop: CASSWGGQESYEQYF. CDR3 DNA: TGTGCCAGCAGCTGGGGGGGCCAGGAGTCCTACGAGCAGTACTTC.

The V gene is TRBV7-2, the J gene TRBJ2-5, with TRBD1 as a possible D gene (6 bases). V lost 4 bases and J lost 4, with 19 bases in between. This CDR3 is built from 16 residues. CDR1 is SGHTA, CDR2 FQGNSA, per germline. The CDR3 nucleotides read TGTGCCAGCAGCTCCCGACCAGGGGCATACGGAGAGACCCAGTACTTC. Translation: CASSSRPGAYGETQYF.

The chain recombines TRBV10-3 with TRBJ2-3, with 7 bases that match TRBD2. CDR1 and CDR2 from the germline V gene are ENHRY and SYGVKD. V gave up 10 bases and J gave up 2 bases; unmatched junction bases: 9. This CDR3 comprises 14 residues. The CDR3 here is CASTSGRDTDTQYF. Here the CDR3 DNA reads TGTGCCAGCACGAGTGGGAGGGACACAGATACGCAGTATTTT.

V and J are TRBV18 and TRBJ2-7; possibly TRBD1 for D (6 bases). The germline CDR1 and CDR2 sequences are KGHSH and LQKENI. V lost 5 bases, J lost 3 bases, and 11 bases lay in between. The CDR3 sequence is 13 residues long. The CDR3, as DNA: TGTGCCAGCTCAGTGGACAGTGGCTACGAGCAGTACTTC. Translating gives CASSVDSGYEQYF. Combining the CDR3 with reference TRBV18 and TRBJ2-7 gives the whole variable domain NAGVMQNPRHLVRRRGQEARLRCSPMKGHSHVYWYRQLPEEGLKFMVYLQKENIIDESGMPKERFSAEFPKEGPSILRIQQVVRGDSAAYFCASSVDSGYEQYFGPGTRLTVT.

The V gene is TRBV5-4, the J gene TRBJ1-5, with D perhaps TRBD1 (5 bases). The V end lost 9 bases, the J end lost 0 bases, and 13 bases lay between the germline ends. Per germline, CDR1 SGHNT and CDR2 YYREEE (reference sequence). The CDR3 spans 14 residues. The CDR3 sequence: CATQAGNSNQPQHF. In nucleotides, the CDR3 is TGTGCCACACAGGCGGGGAATAGCAATCAGCCCCAGCATTTT.

The chain employs TRBV18 and TRBJ2-1; D remains ambiguous. The germline CDR1 and CDR2 sequences are KGHSH and LQKENI. The CDR3 length is 15 residues. V was cut by 3 bases and J by 0 bases, with 9 bases left in between. The CDR3 region is CASSPSTGSYNEQFF. Written as DNA, the CDR3 is TGTGCCAGCTCACCGTCAACCGGCTCCTACAATGAGCAGTTCTTC.

The chain recombines TRBV2 with TRBJ2-7, with TRBD2 matching 11 bases. This CDR3 comprises 17 residues. The ends lost 4 bases at V and 0 bases at J; junction bases unmatched: 8. The V gene's germline CDR1 is SNHLY and CDR2 FYNNEI. Here the CDR3 DNA reads TGTGCCAGCAGTGTCGGTAGCGGGAGGGGAAGCTCCTACGAGCAGTACTTC. Protein sequence: CASSVGSGRGSSYEQYF.

The rearrangement joins TRBV7-3 to TRBJ2-1, with TRBD1 identical over 8 bases. V shed 5 bases, J shed 9 bases, and the junction held 6 bases outside the gene matches. The length of the CDR3 is 13 residues. The germline V gene has CDR1 SGHTA and CDR2 FQGTGA. The CDR3 DNA is TGTGCCAGCAGCGCAACAGGGGGAGGTGAGCAGTTCTTC. It yields the protein CASSATGGGEQFF.

V gene TRBV14 combines with J gene TRBJ2-2, with D possibly TRBD2 on 5 matching bases. CDR3 length: 15 residues. Between the trimmed V and J ends, which lost 3 bases and 3 bases, there was a span of 11 bases. From germline, CDR1 is SGHDN and CDR2 FVKESK. The CDR3 spells CASSHGSVYTGELFF. In DNA form, the CDR3 reads TGTGCCAGCAGCCATGGGAGTGTTTACACCGGGGAGCTGTTTTTT.